The 2 T cell receptor beta chains in this list originate from one sample, sequenced in a study of blood T cell repertoires in COVID-19. Sequenced by immunoSEQ multiplex PCR; TCRdb stores in-frame clones only, minus some. The sample shows around 250,000 clones, approximately 86% of them seen only once. The source material was peripheral blood. All receptors come from a woman between 18 and 30 years old with acute or convalescent COVID-19.

The chain employs TRBV4-2 and TRBJ1-4; no clear D gene. The CDR3 has 18 amino acids. V was shortened by 1 base and J by 3 bases, with 18 bases between the two germline ends. Germline CDR1 LGHNA, CDR2 YNFKEQ. The CDR3 protein is CASSQAVGEVNANEKLFF. CDR3 DNA sequence: TGTGCCAGCAGCCAAGCAGTCGGGGAAGTTAACGCTAATGAAAAACTGTTTTTT.

V gene TRBV4-3 combines with J gene TRBJ1-4; D perhaps matches TRBD1 (5 bases). CDR1 is LGHNA and CDR2 is YSLEER in the germline V gene. The V end lost 6 bases, the J end lost 5 bases, and 19 bases lay between the germline ends. The CDR3 contains 16 residues. In DNA form, the CDR3 reads TGCGCCAGCAGACGAATGGGCGGGGGACCGAATGAAAAACTGTTTTTT. It specifies CASRRMGGGPNEKLFF.